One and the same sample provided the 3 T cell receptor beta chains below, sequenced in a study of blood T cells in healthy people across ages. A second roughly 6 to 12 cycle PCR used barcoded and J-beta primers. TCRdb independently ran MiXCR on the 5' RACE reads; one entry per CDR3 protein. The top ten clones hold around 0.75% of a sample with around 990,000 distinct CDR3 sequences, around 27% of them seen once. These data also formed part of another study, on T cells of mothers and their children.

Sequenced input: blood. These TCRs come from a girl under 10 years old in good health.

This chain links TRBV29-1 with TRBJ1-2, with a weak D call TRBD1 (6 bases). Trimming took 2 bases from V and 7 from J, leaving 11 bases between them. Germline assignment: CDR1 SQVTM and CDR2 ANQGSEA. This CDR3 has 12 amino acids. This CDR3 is CSVERGRSGYTF. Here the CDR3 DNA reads TGCAGCGTTGAAAGGGGGAGAAGTGGCTACACCTTC.

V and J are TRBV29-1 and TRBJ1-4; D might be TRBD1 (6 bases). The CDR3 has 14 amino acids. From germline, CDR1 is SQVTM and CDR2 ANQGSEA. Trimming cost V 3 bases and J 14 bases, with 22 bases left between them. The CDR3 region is CSVEGRGANPVLFF. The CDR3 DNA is TGCAGCGTTGAGGGTCGGGGGGCTAATCCGGTTCTGTTTTTT.

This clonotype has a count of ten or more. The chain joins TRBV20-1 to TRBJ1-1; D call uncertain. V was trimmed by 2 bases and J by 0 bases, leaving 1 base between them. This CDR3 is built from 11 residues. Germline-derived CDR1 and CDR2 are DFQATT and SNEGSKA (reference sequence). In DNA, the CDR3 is TGCAGTGCTAGATTGAACACTGAAGCTTTCTTT. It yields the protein CSARLNTEAFF.